These 2 T cell receptor beta chains were sequenced from one sample in a study of blood T cell repertoires in COVID-19. This table comes from immunoSEQ multiplex PCR, and its TCRdb copy is limited to in-frame clones, with some not included. The sample lists about 250,000 clones; approximately 89% were seen once. Source material: peripheral blood. The receptor set was obtained from a woman aged 55-69 years who had recovered from COVID-19.

V usage is TRBV28 and J usage is TRBJ2-7, with a possible D match to TRBD1 (6 bases). From germline, CDR1 is MDHEN and CDR2 SYDVKM. Trimming stripped 3 bases from V and 3 bases from J, with 15 bases between. The CDR3 runs to 15 residues. The CDR3 here is CASSFPQGPHYEQYF. The CDR3 DNA reads TGTGCCAGCAGTTTCCCCCAGGGGCCCCACTACGAGCAGTACTTC.

This chain links TRBV28 with TRBJ2-3; D may be TRBD1 (5 bases). V was cut by 3 bases and J by 1 base, with 11 bases left in between. The CDR3 contains 15 residues. CDR1 and CDR2 (germline): MDHEN, SYDVKM. This CDR3 is CASSFRARGTDTQYF. As DNA, the CDR3 is TGTGCCAGCAGTTTCCGGGCCAGGGGCACAGATACGCAGTATTTT.